Below are 3 T cell receptor beta chains sequenced from a single sample in a study of cytomegalovirus exposure and HLA in healthy donors. The primer mix had 60 Vbeta and 13 Jbeta primers. Sequenced by immunoSEQ multiplex PCR; TCRdb stores in-frame clones only, minus some. The data hold some 130,000 clones, with almost 80% observed a single time. Sequencing was carried out using PBMCs. The receptor set was obtained from a female donor in good health and CMV-seronegative.

The J gene is TRBJ1-4, the V gene TRBV5-4, with TRBD1 matching 7 bases. Trimming cost V 4 bases and J 6 bases; bases outside gene matches: 9. Germline assignment: CDR1 SGHNT and CDR2 YYREEE (reference sequence). This CDR3 has 15 amino acids. This CDR3 is CASSETTGWDEKLFF. The DNA for the CDR3 is TGTGCCAGCAGCGAAACGACAGGGTGGGATGAAAAACTGTTTTTT.

V is TRBV5-1 and J is TRBJ1-1; a possible D gene is TRBD1 (6 bases). The CDR3 is 14 amino acids. Germline values: CDR1 SGHRS, CDR2 YFSETQ. Between the trimmed V and J ends, which lost 4 bases and 0 bases, there was a span of 10 bases. DNA for the CDR3: TGCGCCAGCAGCAGCGGACAGTTGAACACTGAAGCTTTCTTT. Translated, it gives CASSSGQLNTEAFF.

CDR3 region: CASRYFAVNTEAFF. CDR3 sequence (DNA): TGTGCCAGCAGATACTTCGCCGTGAACACTGAAGCTTTCTTT. The chain recombines TRBV27 with TRBJ1-1; no clear D gene. Germline lookup yields CDR1 MNHEY and CDR2 SMNVEV (reference sequence). The V and J ends lost 6 bases and 0 bases respectively, with 11 bases between them. The CDR3 covers 14 residues.